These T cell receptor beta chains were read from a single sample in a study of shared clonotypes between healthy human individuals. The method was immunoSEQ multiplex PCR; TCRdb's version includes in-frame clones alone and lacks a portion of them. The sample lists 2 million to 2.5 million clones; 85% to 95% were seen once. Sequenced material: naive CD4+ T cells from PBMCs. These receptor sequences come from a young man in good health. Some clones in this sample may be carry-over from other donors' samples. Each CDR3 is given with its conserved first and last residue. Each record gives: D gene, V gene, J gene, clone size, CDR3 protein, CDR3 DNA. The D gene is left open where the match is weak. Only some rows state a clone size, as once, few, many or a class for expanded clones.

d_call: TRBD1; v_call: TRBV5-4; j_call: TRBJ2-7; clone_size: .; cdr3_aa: CASSRGQTYEQYF; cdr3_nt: TGTGCCAGCAGCCGGGGACAGACCTACGAGCAGTACTTC
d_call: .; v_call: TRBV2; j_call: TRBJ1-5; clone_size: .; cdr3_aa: CASSEGRGHGNQPQHF; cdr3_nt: TGTGCCAGCAGTGAAGGAAGGGGCCATGGCAATCAGCCCCAGCATTTT
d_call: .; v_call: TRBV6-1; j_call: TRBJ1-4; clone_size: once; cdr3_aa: CAAQDSATNEKLFF; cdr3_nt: TGTGCCGCACAGGACAGTGCAACTAATGAAAAACTGTTTTTT
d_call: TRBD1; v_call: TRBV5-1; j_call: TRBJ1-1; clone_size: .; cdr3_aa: CASSLGTGYDTEAFF; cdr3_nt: TGCGCCAGCAGCCTAGGGACAGGGTATGACACTGAAGCTTTCTTT
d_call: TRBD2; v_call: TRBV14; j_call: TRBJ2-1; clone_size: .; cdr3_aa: CASSHRFGLAGGSPPYNEQFF; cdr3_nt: TGTGCCAGCAGCCACCGATTTGGGCTAGCGGGAGGCTCTCCCCCCTACAATGAGCAGTTCTTC
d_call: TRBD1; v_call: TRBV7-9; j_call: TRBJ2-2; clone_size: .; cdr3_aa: CASSTDRVGTGELFF; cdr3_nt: TGTGCCAGCAGCACCGACAGGGTGGGGACCGGGGAGCTGTTTTTT
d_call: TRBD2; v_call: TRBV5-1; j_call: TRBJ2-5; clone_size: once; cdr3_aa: CASSLDIAGGQETQYF; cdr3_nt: TGCGCCAGCAGCTTGGATATAGCGGGAGGTCAAGAGACCCAGTACTTC
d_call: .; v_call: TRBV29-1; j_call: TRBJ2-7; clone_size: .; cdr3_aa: CSVEDQAGLGEQYF; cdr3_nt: TGCAGCGTTGAAGACCAGGCGGGATTGGGCGAGCAGTACTTC
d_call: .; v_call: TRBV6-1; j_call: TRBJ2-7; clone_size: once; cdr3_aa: CASSERRSSYEQYF; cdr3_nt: TGTGCCAGCAGTGAGAGACGGAGCTCCTACGAGCAGTACTTC
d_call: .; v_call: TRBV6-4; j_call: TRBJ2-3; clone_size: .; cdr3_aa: CASSDWAGSTDTQYF; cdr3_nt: TGTGCCAGCAGTGACTGGGCGGGGAGCACAGATACGCAGTATTTT
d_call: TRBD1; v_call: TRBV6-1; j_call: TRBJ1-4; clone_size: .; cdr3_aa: CASTSGGADEKLFF; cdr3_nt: TGTGCCAGCACTTCAGGGGGGGCAGATGAAAAACTGTTTTTT
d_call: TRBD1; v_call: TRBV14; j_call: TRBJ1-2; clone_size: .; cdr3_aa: CASSQAGDRVVYGYTF; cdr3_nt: TGTGCCAGCAGCCAAGCGGGGGACAGGGTCGTCTATGGCTACACCTTC
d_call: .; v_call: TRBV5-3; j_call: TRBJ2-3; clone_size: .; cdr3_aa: CARSLKQAGAPTDTQYF; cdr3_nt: TGTGCCAGAAGCTTGAAGCAGGCGGGGGCCCCCACAGATACGCAGTATTTT
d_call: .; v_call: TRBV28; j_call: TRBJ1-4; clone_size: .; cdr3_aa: CASSSYRAGANEKLFF; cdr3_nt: TGTGCCAGCAGTTCCTACAGGGCCGGAGCTAATGAAAAACTGTTTTTT
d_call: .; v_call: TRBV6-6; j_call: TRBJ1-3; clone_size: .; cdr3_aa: CASRETASGNTIYF; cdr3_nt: TGTGCCAGCAGGGAGACAGCCTCTGGAAACACCATATATTTT
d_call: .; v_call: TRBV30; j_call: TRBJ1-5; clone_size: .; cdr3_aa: CAWSAGGGQPQHF; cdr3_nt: TGTGCCTGGAGCGCCGGGGGAGGTCAGCCCCAGCATTTT
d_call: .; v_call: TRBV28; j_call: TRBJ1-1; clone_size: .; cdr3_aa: CASLAAPGSTAGTEAFF; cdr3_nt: TGTGCCAGCCTCGCGGCGCCAGGTTCTACTGCTGGCACTGAAGCTTTCTTT
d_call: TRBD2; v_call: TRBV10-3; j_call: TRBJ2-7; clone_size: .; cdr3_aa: CAISERGLGYEQYF; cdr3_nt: TGTGCCATCAGTGAGCGGGGACTAGGCTACGAGCAGTACTTC
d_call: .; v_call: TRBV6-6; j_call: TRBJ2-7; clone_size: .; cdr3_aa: CASSYSSRGEQYF; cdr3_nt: TGTGCCAGCAGTTACTCATCCCGGGGCGAGCAGTACTTC
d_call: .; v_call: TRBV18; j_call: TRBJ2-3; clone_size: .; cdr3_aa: CASSPEFGHWTQYF; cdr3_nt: TGTGCCAGCTCACCAGAATTCGGACACTGGACGCAGTATTTT
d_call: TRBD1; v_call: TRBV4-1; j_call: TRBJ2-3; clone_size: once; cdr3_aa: CASSQGPGTGSTDTQYF; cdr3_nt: TGCGCCAGCAGCCAAGGACCCGGGACAGGGAGCACAGATACGCAGTATTTT
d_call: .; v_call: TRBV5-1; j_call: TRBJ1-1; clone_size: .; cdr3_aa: CASSINQNTEAFF; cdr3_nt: TGCGCCAGCAGCATAAATCAGAACACTGAAGCTTTCTTT